This T cell receptor (beta chain) was recorded in a study of regulatory T cells in long-lasting Graves disease (dated by TCRdb to about 2021). About the full investigation: Persistent Graves' disease was defined as persistently positive TSH receptor autoantibodies together with antithyroid drug treatment for over 5 years. Peripheral blood TCR sequencing and RNA sequencing compared persistent Graves' disease patients with newly diagnosed Graves' disease patients. The study was registered as a clinical trial and conducted in China. A total of roughly 33 samples underwent TCR sequencing: about 13 from persistent and roughly 20 from newly diagnosed Graves' disease patients. Persistent Graves' disease patients in the clinical cohort had taken antithyroid drugs for about 9.7 years on average. Summary of the overall study and its limitations: Persistent patients shared more public clonotypes among themselves (roughly 2,700) than newly diagnosed patients did (about 900). Because the primary lesion, thyroid tissue, could not be accessed, the study looked at peripheral blood alone. Only the TCR beta chain was sequenced and analyzed. Compared with newly diagnosed patients, patients with persistent Graves' disease had lower TCR Shannon entropy and fewer highly expanded clones, which suggests clonal expansion. Preferential use of TRBV28, TRBJ1-2 and TRBJ2-5 was observed in persistent disease, whereas TRBV20-1 and TRBJ2-1 were favored in newly diagnosed disease. As a limitation, the authors acknowledged that the small sample size may reduce accuracy.

The CDR3, from cysteine to phenylalanine, totals 14 residues. Just CDR3 DNA is preserved here, 42 bases in frame from base 1. Taken from the germline V gene, the CDR1 and CDR2 loops are SNHLY and FYNNEI. The time point tag for this specimen amounts to: persistent/refractory GD, antithyroid drugs over 5 years with positive TRAb. For both TCR sequencing and RNA sequencing, RNA was extracted from PBMCs using TRIzol. Graves' disease was diagnosed according to American Thyroid Association guidelines. Recruitment of patients was carried out at an endocrinology department in Xi'an, China. From each patient, about 9 milliliters of peripheral blood was collected into an EDTA anticoagulant tube. Ficoll Paque Plus density gradient separation was used to isolate PBMCs, and no additional T cell sorting was done. RNA quality was checked with an Agilent 2100 Bioanalyzer and agarose gel, and concentration with a NanoDrop 2000.

Worth noting for this clonotype: Its antigen has not been determined. A far larger clone is off by one base, so a read error is likely.

The library was generated by multiplex PCR. The reads were generated on an Illumina HiSeq 4000. To build TCR beta libraries, CDR3 regions were amplified by Arm-PCR using iRepertoire HTBI primers. Before sequencing, the PCR products went through gel purification. As for the authors' bioinformatics: Gene usage analysis of CDR3 amino acid clonotypes relied on the 62 TRBV and 14 TRBJ segments identified across samples. COPE and FqMerger were used to merge the filtered high-quality paired reads into contigs. BLAST was used to align contigs to the IMGT TRBV, TRBD and TRBJ reference genes, and CDR3 was defined following IMGT. Highly expanded clones were defined as clonotypes with a frequency above 0.1%. Repertoire diversity was measured by Shannon entropy, and V-J evenness by the Gini coefficient. A clonotype was considered public if more than one individual shared it. TCRdb passed the public sequencing reads through fastp at Q25 and MiXCR, retaining productive beta sequences. Each CDR3 protein gets just one entry, which takes the most common genes and DNA from the rows behind it. The V and J calls come from TCRdb's annotation, not from the publication. A total of some 330,000 distinct CDR3 sequences appear in this sample, roughly 24% of them only once. 25% to 30% of the sample is held by the ten biggest clonotypes.

The sequence was collected from a woman aged 40 to 49 with Graves disease. Donor details come from another sample of the same person, matched by shared clones. The chain employs TRBV2 and TRBJ1-2; the D gene is possibly TRBD1, with 6 bases matching. Sequencing was performed on peripheral blood mononuclear cells (PBMCs), taken when the disease was refractory, from a patient treated with antithyroid drugs. The DNA sequence is given as TGTGCCAGCCTGAAGTTCAGGGGCGCCGATGGCTACATCTTC. It translates to CASLKFRGADGYIF.